The next 22 T cell receptor beta chains were all read from a single sample in a study of a mutant IDH1 vaccine in newly diagnosed glioma. Their target antigens are unknown. TCRdb's copy holds only in-frame clones and misses some; the assay was immunoSEQ multiplex PCR. The data hold tens of thousands of clones, with more than 80% observed a single time. Sample time point: week 23, last vaccination. All doses held 300 ug of mutant IDH1 20-mer peptide, with topical imiquimod. This sample comprised PBMCs, obtained from a glioma patient whose treatment included an IDH1 peptide vaccine. The receptor set was obtained from a woman aged 45-60 years with glioma.

V is TRBV5-1 and J is TRBJ2-3; no clear D gene. The CDR3 is made up of 14 amino acids. The germline gives CDR1 SGHRS, CDR2 YFSETQ. The ends were cut back, 4 bases at V and 0 bases at J, with 9 bases in the middle. The CDR3 nucleotides are TGCGCCAGCAGCGGGTTCCTTAGCACAGATACGCAGTATTTT. This gives the protein CASSGFLSTDTQYF.

This rearrangement joins TRBV28 to TRBJ1-6; D perhaps matches TRBD1 (5 bases). This CDR3 comprises 15 residues. V was shortened by 3 bases and J by 8 bases, with 14 bases between the two germline ends. CDR1 is MDHEN and CDR2 is SYDVKM in the germline V gene. The CDR3 spells CASSFPGNSDSPLHF. CDR3 sequence (DNA): TGTGCCAGCAGTTTCCCAGGGAATAGCGATTCACCCCTCCACTTT.

This clone was observed a single time. The chain couples TRBV4-1 to TRBJ2-1; TRBD1 is a possible D gene (6 bases). V was trimmed by 4 bases and J by 2 bases, leaving 15 bases between them. There are 16 residues in the CDR3. Germline V gene data show CDR1 as MGHRA and CDR2 as YSYEKL. Here the CDR3 reads CASSRPGTKTYNEQFF. The CDR3 coding sequence is TGCGCCAGCAGCCGCCCCGGGACAAAGACCTACAATGAGCAGTTCTTC.

The chain carries TRBV11-3 and TRBJ2-7, with 8 nucleotides matching TRBD1. Germline lookup yields CDR1 SGHNT and CDR2 YENEEA. Trimming took 5 bases from V and 5 from J; bases not matched to a gene: 11. The CDR3 extends over 15 amino acids. The CDR3 region is CASSPGQGKSHEQYF. The CDR3 bases are TGTGCCAGCAGCCCCGGACAGGGTAAATCCCACGAGCAGTACTTC.

This chain's CDR3 is CASKLWPNTEAFF. CDR3 bases: TGCGCCAGCAAGTTATGGCCGAACACTGAAGCTTTCTTT. V gene TRBV10-2 combines with J gene TRBJ1-1; D ambiguous. The CDR3 has 13 amino acids. With 7 bases removed from V and 1 base from J, the gap between germline ends came to 10 bases. The germline CDR1 and CDR2 sequences are WSHSY and SAAADI.

The chain uses TRBV11-2 and TRBJ2-3; D perhaps matches TRBD2 (6 bases). Germline V gives CDR1 SGHAT, CDR2 FQNNGV. The CDR3 is 14 residues long. V was trimmed by 5 bases and J by 2 bases, leaving 11 bases between them. The CDR3 here is CASSARDFTDTQYF. The CDR3 bases are TGTGCCAGCAGCGCCCGGGACTTCACAGATACGCAGTATTTT.

The rearrangement links TRBV6-1 to TRBJ2-3; D is perhaps TRBD1 (5 bases). V was cut by 6 bases and J by 7 bases, with 14 bases left in between. CDR1 is MNHNS, CDR2 SASEGT, per germline. The CDR3 sequence is 13 residues long. DNA of the CDR3: TGTGCCAGCAGAGACCACGACAGAAATACGCAGTATTTT. This encodes CASRDHDRNTQYF.

The V and J genes are TRBV5-1 and TRBJ2-7; possible D gene TRBD1, 6 bases. Germline CDR1 SGHRS, CDR2 YFSETQ. V lost 2 bases to trimming and J lost 4 bases, with 13 bases between them. CDR3 length: 14 residues. The DNA for the CDR3 is TGCGCCAGCAGCTTACAATCACAGGGATACGAGCAGTACTTC. Translating it yields CASSLQSQGYEQYF.

V and J are TRBV7-8 and TRBJ2-7; 14 bases line up with TRBD2. There are 19 residues in the CDR3. J gave up 1 base and V 5 bases, and 13 bases lay outside the gene matches. Germline V gene lookup returns CDR1 SGHVS and CDR2 FQNEAQ. The CDR3 nucleotides read TGTGCCAGCAGCCCGAGACTAGCGGGAGGGAGGGCGCGATCCTACGAGCAGTACTTC. It encodes CASSPRLAGGRARSYEQYF.

This clone occurred once. At one boundary the junction diverges from the germline segment, which might be a read error. The gene calls are TRBV7-2 and TRBJ2-1; 15 bases are a match to TRBD2. This CDR3 region has 15 residues. The germline CDR1 and CDR2 sequences are SGHTA and FQGNSA. CDR3: CASSWMGLAGGLLIF. The CDR3 DNA is TGTGCCAGCAGCTGGATGGGACTAGCGGGAGGTTTGTTGATCTTC.

The chain employs TRBV29-1 and TRBJ1-2; no definite D call. V lost 7 bases and J 0 bases, leaving 9 bases between the germline ends. Germline-derived CDR1 and CDR2 are SQVTM and ANQGSEA. The CDR3 has 12 amino acids. The CDR3 DNA follows: TGCAGCGGGAGAGGGTCTAACTATGGCTACACCTTC. Translating gives CSGRGSNYGYTF.

Only a few counts were recorded for this clone. V gene TRBV5-1 combines with J gene TRBJ2-5, with D maybe TRBD1 (6 bases). V was cut by 1 base and J by 4 bases, with 11 bases left in between. Germline CDR1 and CDR2: SGHRS and YFSETQ. This CDR3 has 14 residues. The CDR3 protein is CASSLSWGRETQYF. CDR3 DNA: TGCGCCAGCAGCTTGAGTTGGGGGCGAGAGACCCAGTACTTC.

The sample holds one count of this clone. This chain joins TRBV18 and TRBJ2-1; D possibly corresponds to TRBD1 (6 bases). The CDR3 runs 14 residues. Germline loops: CDR1 KGHSH, CDR2 LQKENI. The V and J ends lost 2 bases and 4 bases respectively, with 9 bases between them. The DNA for the CDR3 is TGTGCCAGCTCACCAGGGACAACTTACAATGAGCAGTTCTTC. Its translation: CASSPGTTYNEQFF.

Remarks on this clone: The junction departs from germline at one end; a sequencing error may be responsible. In the same sample, other DNA sequences code for this CDR3. This chain joins TRBV5-1 and TRBJ1-3; TRBD1 is a possible D gene (5 bases). The CDR3 covers 17 residues. Germline CDR1 SGHRS, CDR2 YFSETQ. The CDR3 region is CASSLEPRQSSGNTIYF. The CDR3 DNA reads TGCGCCAGCAGCTTGGAGCCTCGACAGTCCTCTGGGAACACCATATATTTT.

This clone has a handful of counts. The gene calls are TRBV30 and TRBJ1-4, with D possibly being TRBD1 (5 bases). CDR3 size: 16 residues. The germline V gene has CDR1 GTSNPN and CDR2 SVGIG (reference sequence). The germline V and J ends were trimmed by 2 bases and 5 bases, with 18 bases remaining between them. The CDR3 sequence is CAWSSPRDGKNEKLFF. CDR3 DNA: TGTGCCTGGAGTAGCCCCCGGGACGGGAAAAATGAAAAACTGTTTTTT.

The chain uses TRBV20-1 and TRBJ2-7; D gene uncertain. CDR1 and CDR2 from the germline V gene are DFQATT and SNEGSKA (reference sequence). The V end was cut by 0 bases, the J end by 5 bases, with 5 bases between. This CDR3 is 11 amino acids long. The CDR3 loop is CSARDFDEQYF. CDR3 DNA: TGCAGTGCTAGAGATTTCGACGAGCAGTACTTC.

The chain employs TRBV9 and TRBJ2-7; D is perhaps TRBD1 (6 bases). V lost 3 bases and J lost 1, with 11 bases in between. This CDR3 has 14 amino acids. Germline values: CDR1 SGDLS, CDR2 YYNGEE. The CDR3 loop is CASSGTAQSYEQYF. Here the CDR3 DNA reads TGTGCCAGCAGCGGGACAGCTCAGTCCTACGAGCAGTACTTC.

The chain uses TRBV6-5 and TRBJ1-2, with a weak D call TRBD1 (5 bases). The CDR3 totals 13 residues. Trimming cost V 6 bases and J 5 bases, with 13 bases left between them. Germline values: CDR1 MNHEY, CDR2 SVGAGI. The CDR3 protein is CASRLGRLYGYTF. CDR3 in DNA: TGTGCCAGCAGATTGGGACGGCTTTATGGCTACACCTTC.

J is TRBJ2-2 and V is TRBV9, with a weak D call TRBD2 (5 bases). The CDR3 sequence is 16 residues long. From germline, CDR1 is SGDLS and CDR2 YYNGEE. Trimming took off 0 bases at V and 2 bases at J, with 11 bases between the two ends. DNA for the CDR3: TGTGCCAGCAGCGTAGGCGGGCGCGCCAACACCGGGGAGCTGTTTTTT. Translated: CASSVGGRANTGELFF.

The V and J genes are TRBV7-9 and TRBJ2-5; D is possibly TRBD1 (6 bases). V gave up 1 base and J gave up 5 bases, with 11 bases separating them. The germline gives CDR1 SEHNR, CDR2 FQNEAQ (reference sequence). This CDR3 has 14 residues. The CDR3 loop reads CASSLGGRRETQYF. In nucleotides, the CDR3 is TGTGCCAGCAGCTTAGGGGGGCGGCGGGAGACCCAGTACTTC.

V usage is TRBV11-3 and J usage is TRBJ1-5; D gene unclear. Trimming stripped 2 bases from V and 7 bases from J, with 9 bases between. The length of the CDR3 is 13 residues. Germline CDR1 is SGHNT and CDR2 is YENEEA. The CDR3 DNA reads as TGTGCCAGCAGCTTATCATTCGGACAGCCCCAGCATTTT. Residues: CASSLSFGQPQHF.

V is TRBV7-6 and J is TRBJ1-1; D is unclear. The length of the CDR3 is 18 residues. V lost 4 bases to trimming and J lost 0 bases, with 21 bases between them. In germline, CDR1 is SGHVS, CDR2 FNYEAQ. CDR3 sequence reads: CASSSLPTYRDMNTEAFF. CDR3 DNA sequence: TGTGCCAGCAGCTCTTTACCGACCTACAGAGACATGAACACTGAAGCTTTCTTT.